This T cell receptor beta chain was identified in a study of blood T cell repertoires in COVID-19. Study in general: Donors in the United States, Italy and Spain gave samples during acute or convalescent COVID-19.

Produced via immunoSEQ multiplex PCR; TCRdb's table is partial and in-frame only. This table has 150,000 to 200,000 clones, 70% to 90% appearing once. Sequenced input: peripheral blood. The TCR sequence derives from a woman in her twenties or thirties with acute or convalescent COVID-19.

In DNA, the CDR3 is TGTGCCAGCAACCGAGCGGGAGAGAGCGATGAGCAGTTCTTC. Translated: CASNRAGESDEQFF. The chain links TRBV27 to TRBJ2-1; 8 bases are shared with TRBD2. Trimming cost V 7 bases and J 8 bases; bases outside gene matches: 10. Germline V CDR1 and CDR2: MNHEY, SMNVEV (reference sequence). The length of the CDR3 is 14 residues.